This TCR beta chain was observed in a study of T cell changes during pregnancy in multiple sclerosis. The repertoire was sequenced with immunoSEQ multiplex PCR; TCRdb's copy has only in-frame clones and lacks some. The data contain tens of thousands of clones, 80% to 95% of them seen just once; the ten biggest clones take up 0.35% to 0.45%. The sequence was collected from a female donor with multiple sclerosis, enrolled in a pregnancy study. The sequencing used CD4+ T cells from peripheral blood mononuclear cells, collected in the third trimester of pregnancy.

CDR3 nucleotides: TGTGCCAGTAGCCATAGGGGGTGGACAGATACGCAGTATTTT. Translated: CASSHRGWTDTQYF. The chain couples TRBV19 to TRBJ2-3, with D possibly TRBD1 on 6 matching bases. The CDR3 is 14 amino acids. Germline loops: CDR1 LNHDA, CDR2 SQIVND (reference sequence). V was clipped by 6 bases and J by 3 bases, with 13 bases between them. The whole variable domain, remainder taken from reference TRBV19 and TRBJ2-3, is DGGITQSPKYLFRKEGQNVTLSCEQNLNHDAMYWYRQDPGQGLRLIYYSQIVNDFQKGDIAEGYSVSREKKESFPLTVTSAQKNPTAFYLCASSHRGWTDTQYFGPGTRLTVL.